This T cell receptor (beta chain) was found in a study of blood T cell repertoires in COVID-19. About the research overall: Acute and convalescent COVID-19 specimens originated in the United States, Italy and Spain. Sources were T cells, B-cell-depleted T cells, or PBMCs; the material itself was cDNA or gDNA.

How the authors handled the data: The authors estimated nucleated cell counts from reference gene primer amplification. The method was immunoSEQ multiplex PCR; TCRdb's version includes in-frame clones alone and lacks a portion of them. That table gives V, J and clone size, and the DNA gave D and trimming. The table includes almost 85,000 clones, 80% to 90% detected once. This clone was counted a single time. V lost 4 bases to trimming and J lost 1 base; unmatched junction nucleotides: 1. The V gene's germline CDR1 is SNHLY and CDR2 FYNNEI. The CDR3 has 14 amino acids. The J gene is TRBJ2-5, the V gene TRBV2; 9 nucleotides agree with TRBD1. The clonotype was recovered from an older man with active or convalescent COVID-19. Sequencing used peripheral blood. The CDR3 protein is CASSGGQGQETQYF. CDR3 bases: TGTGCCAGCAGTGGGGGACAGGGCCAAGAGACCCAGTACTTC.